This T cell receptor beta chain was profiled in a study of cytomegalovirus exposure and HLA in healthy donors. From germline, CDR1 is SGHTA and CDR2 FQGNSA. Germline trimming cut 1 base from V and 6 bases from J; bases unmatched to any gene: 3. This CDR3 is built from 13 residues. With 60 Vbeta and 13 Jbeta primers, the PCR was carried out. Method: immunoSEQ multiplex PCR; TCRdb's copy keeps in-frame clones and lacks some. The sample lists about 190,000 clones, around 83% occurring once. The V and J genes are TRBV7-2 and TRBJ2-7; 7 bases are a match to TRBD2. The sample taken for sequencing was PBMCs. The receptor's source is a woman younger than 30 in good health and CMV-seronegative. CDR3 amino acids: CASSLGVAGEQYF. The CDR3 coding sequence is TGTGCCAGCAGCTTAGGGGTAGCGGGCGAGCAGTACTTC.